This is a list of T cell receptor beta chains from one sample in a study of control samples from healthy donors and cancer patients. Libraries were prepared by immunoSEQ multiplex PCR; TCRdb keeps only in-frame clonotypes and omits some of them. The sample includes 140,000 to 150,000 clones, 93% of them seen just once. Input material: blood. The receptors come from a man aged 18 to 35 in good health. Both conserved end residues are part of each CDR3. D genes are given only for firm matches. Clone size is stated in some rows and not others, as once, few, many or a class when expanded.

CDR3 DNA | CDR3 protein | clone size | D gene | J gene | V gene
TGTGCCATCAGTGAAAGCGGGGGGGCCAAAAACATTCAGTACTTC | CAISESGGAKNIQYF | - | TRBD2 | TRBJ2-4 | TRBV10-3
TGTGCTAGCAGCTTAGGAAGGCACTCTGGAAACACCATATATTTT | CASSLGRHSGNTIYF | - | - | TRBJ1-3 | TRBV7-7
TGTGCCAGCTCACATCTGCAGGGATTAGGGGATGAGCAGTTCTTC | CASSHLQGLGDEQFF | - | - | TRBJ2-1 | TRBV19
TGTGCCAGTAGCTACCCGACTAGCGGGAGTAGCACAGATACGCAGTATTTT | CASSYPTSGSSTDTQYF | few | TRBD2 | TRBJ2-3 | TRBV19
TGTGCAAGTCGCTTAGTGTACTGTTCCCGAGGACCCCTCACAGATACGCAGTATTTT | CASRLVYCSRGPLTDTQYF | once | - | TRBJ2-3 | TRBV12-2
TGTGCCAGCAGCTTGAAGATAATGAGGACCTGGGGCTATGGCTACACCTTC | CASSLKIMRTWGYGYTF | - | - | TRBJ1-2 | TRBV5-7
TGTGCCAGCAGCTTAGGCCGAGGGGGAGAGACCCAGTACTTC | CASSLGRGGETQYF | - | - | TRBJ2-5 | TRBV11-1
TGTGCCAGCAGTTTATCAATCGGCCGCTATCAGCCCCAGCATTTT | CASSLSIGRYQPQHF | - | - | TRBJ1-5 | TRBV28
TGCGCCAGCAGGGGGACTACCCAAGAGACCCAGTACTTC | CASRGTTQETQYF | - | TRBD2 | TRBJ2-5 | TRBV10-2
TGCGCCAGCAGCCGAGGTCCGGGGTCGGCTAATGAAAAACTGTTTTTT | CASSRGPGSANEKLFF | - | - | TRBJ1-4 | TRBV4-1
TGTGCCAGCAGCTTAGTTGCGGGGGCGAGCGAGCAGTTCTTC | CASSLVAGASEQFF | - | - | TRBJ2-1 | TRBV11-2
TGTGCCAGCAGTGAAGGATTTCGGTGGCAAGAGACCCAGTACTTC | CASSEGFRWQETQYF | - | - | TRBJ2-5 | TRBV6-1
TGCAGCGTTGCCGGAGGGGATACCTACGAGCAGTACTTC | CSVAGGDTYEQYF | - | - | TRBJ2-7 | TRBV29-1
TGTGCCAGCAGCCCCGGGGGGTCCTACGAGCAGTACTTC | CASSPGGSYEQYF | - | TRBD2 | TRBJ2-7 | TRBV9
TGTGCCACCAGCCCAAGGCTCCAGGGTTCCTATAATTCACCCCTCCACTTT | CATSPRLQGSYNSPLHF | - | - | TRBJ1-6 | TRBV15
TGTGCCAGCAGCGTAGGTGACTCCTACGAGCAGTACTTC | CASSVGDSYEQYF | few | - | TRBJ2-7 | TRBV9
TGTGCCAGCAGGAGGACGGGGAACACTGAAGCTTTCTTT | CASRRTGNTEAFF | - | - | TRBJ1-1 | TRBV6-5
TGTGCCAGCAGCGTAGTGGCAGGGGACACCGGGGAGCTGTTTTTT | CASSVVAGDTGELFF | - | - | TRBJ2-2 | TRBV9
TGCAGCGTGGCAGGTGACTATGGCTACACCTTC | CSVAGDYGYTF | - | - | TRBJ1-2 | TRBV29-1
TGCAGTGCTAGTACGCTGGAGGGAGGCAATCAGCCCCAGCATTTT | CSASTLEGGNQPQHF | - | - | TRBJ1-5 | TRBV20-1
TGCGCCAGCAGCCCACTAGCGGGGGACACAGATACGCAGTATTTT | CASSPLAGDTDTQYF | - | TRBD2 | TRBJ2-3 | TRBV10-2
TGTGCCAGCAGCCCTTTTCTAGCGGGCCAATCTCACAATGAGCAGTTCTTC | CASSPFLAGQSHNEQFF | - | TRBD2 | TRBJ2-1 | TRBV5-4
TGTGCCAGCAGTTCGGGACTAGCGGGGTACGAGCAGTACTTC | CASSSGLAGYEQYF | - | TRBD2 | TRBJ2-7 | TRBV27
TGCAGTGCTTGGGGGACTGAAGCTTTCTTT | CSAWGTEAFF | - | - | TRBJ1-1 | TRBV20-1
TGCAGCGTTGGGCCGGGACAGATGCTAGAAGCTTTCTTT | CSVGPGQMLEAFF | - | TRBD1 | TRBJ1-1 | TRBV29-1
TGTGCCACCAGTACAACAGGGGGCGAGCGGGAGGACCGCACAGATACGCAGTATTTT | CATSTTGGEREDRTDTQYF | - | - | TRBJ2-3 | TRBV24-1
TGTGCCAGTAGTATTCAGGTGAATTCACCCCTCCACTTT | CASSIQVNSPLHF | few | - | TRBJ1-6 | TRBV19
TGTGCCAGCAGCTCGAGACAGGGGAGAGGGGACAATGAGCAGTTCTTC | CASSSRQGRGDNEQFF | few | TRBD1 | TRBJ2-1 | TRBV11-3
TGTGCCAGCAGCTATACGGGACTGTCGAGGGATACGCAGTATTTT | CASSYTGLSRDTQYF | - | - | TRBJ2-3 | TRBV7-8
TGTGCCAGCAGTCGTGGGGTTGGTAGAGGCTACACCTTC | CASSRGVGRGYTF | - | - | TRBJ1-2 | TRBV27
TGTGCCAGCAGCTCCTTCCGGGAATGGTTCTTC | CASSSFREWFF | once | - | TRBJ2-1 | TRBV7-8
TGTGCCGGCTCACGACCTCGGAATGAGCAGTTCTTC | CAGSRPRNEQFF | - | - | TRBJ2-1 | TRBV6-6
TGTGCCAGCAGCTTAGCCGGGCCAGGCGCGGAGACCCAGTACTTC | CASSLAGPGAETQYF | - | - | TRBJ2-5 | TRBV7-2
TGTGCCAGCAGCTTAACTAGCGGGGGGGCCACCGGGGAGCTGTTTTTT | CASSLTSGGATGELFF | - | TRBD2 | TRBJ2-2 | TRBV7-8
TGTGCCAGCAGCCCCAGGGGACGAACTGAAGCTTTCTTT | CASSPRGRTEAFF | once | - | TRBJ1-1 | TRBV28
TGTGCCAGTACGACCAGAAGGGAGAGAAATCAGCCCCAGCATTTT | CASTTRRERNQPQHF | - | - | TRBJ1-5 | TRBV19
TGTGCCACCCGACTAGCGGGAGGGTTAGATACGCAGTATTTT | CATRLAGGLDTQYF | once | TRBD2 | TRBJ2-3 | TRBV19
TGTGCCAGCAGTTCCACCCACTCCCCCGGGACCCAGTACTTC | CASSSTHSPGTQYF | - | - | TRBJ2-5 | TRBV27
TGTGCCAGCAGTGAAGGCCTAGAATACCTAGCGGTTTACAATGAGCAGTTCTTC | CASSEGLEYLAVYNEQFF | - | TRBD2 | TRBJ2-1 | TRBV6-1
TGTGCCAGCAGCGAACCCGGGCAGGGAAATGGCTACACCTTC | CASSEPGQGNGYTF | - | - | TRBJ1-2 | TRBV9
TGTGCCAGCAGTGAGACAGGGTCTGGAAACACCATATATTTT | CASSETGSGNTIYF | - | TRBD1 | TRBJ1-3 | TRBV6-1
TGTGCCAGCAGCATCGCCCGGGGGACAGGGGGCTTATTTCACCACTTT | CASSIARGTGGLFHHF | - | TRBD1 | TRBJ1-6 | TRBV13
TGTGCCAGTAGTTGGAGGGTTTCGAACTATGGCTACACCTTC | CASSWRVSNYGYTF | - | - | TRBJ1-2 | TRBV19
TGTGCCAGTGAGGCAGGGGTAGCCTATGGCTACACCTTC | CASEAGVAYGYTF | - | - | TRBJ1-2 | TRBV19
TGTGCCAGCAGTGACTCGACAGGTGGTTGGACTGGGGAGCTGTTTTTT | CASSDSTGGWTGELFF | - | - | TRBJ2-2 | TRBV6-4
TGTGCCAGCAGCGAGGGGGGGCGCTACTACGAGCAGTACTTC | CASSEGGRYYEQYF | - | - | TRBJ2-7 | TRBV9
TGTGCCACCAGCAGAGATCAGGGGGTGCAGAACACCGGGGAGCTGTTTTTT | CATSRDQGVQNTGELFF | - | TRBD1 | TRBJ2-2 | TRBV15
TGCGCCAGCAGCCCGACAGGCGGCTATCAGCCCCAGCATTTT | CASSPTGGYQPQHF | - | - | TRBJ1-5 | TRBV5-1
- | CASSKFGWGNQPQHF | - | - | TRBJ1-5 | TRBV21-1
TGCGCCAGCAGCCGAACGGGGGTTGGGCCCGGCACTGAAGCTTTCTTT | CASSRTGVGPGTEAFF | once | - | TRBJ1-1 | TRBV4-1
TGTGCCAGCAGCAAAGGAAGGACACTCACCGGGGAGCTGTTTTTT | CASSKGRTLTGELFF | - | - | TRBJ2-2 | TRBV21-1
TGTGCCAGCAGTTCCGGGACAGAGCAGTACTTC | CASSSGTEQYF | once | - | TRBJ2-7 | TRBV11-3
TGCGCCAGCAGCCAAGAGGAGGGAACAGGGGGCGAAAAACTGTTTTTT | CASSQEEGTGGEKLFF | - | TRBD1 | TRBJ1-4 | TRBV4-1
TGTGCCAGCAGCCGGGCAGGGATCTCTGGGGCCAACGTCCTGACTTTC | CASSRAGISGANVLTF | - | - | TRBJ2-6 | TRBV3-1/TRBV3-2